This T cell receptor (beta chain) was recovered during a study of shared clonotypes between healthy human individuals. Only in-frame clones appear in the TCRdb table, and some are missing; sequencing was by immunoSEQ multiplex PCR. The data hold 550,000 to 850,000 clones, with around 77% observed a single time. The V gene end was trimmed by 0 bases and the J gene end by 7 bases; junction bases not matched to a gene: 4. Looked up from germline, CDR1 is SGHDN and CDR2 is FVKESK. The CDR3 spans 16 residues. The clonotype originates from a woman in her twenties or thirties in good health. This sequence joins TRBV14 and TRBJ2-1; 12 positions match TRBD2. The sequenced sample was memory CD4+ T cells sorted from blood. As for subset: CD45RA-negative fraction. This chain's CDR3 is CASSQELAGGFNEQFF. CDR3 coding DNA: TGTGCCAGCAGCCAAGAACTAGCGGGAGGATTTAATGAGCAGTTCTTC.